This T cell receptor (beta chain) stems from a study of cytomegalovirus exposure and HLA in healthy donors. Overall study findings and caveats: Analyses of presence and absence presupposed an approximately uniform sequencing depth across donors.

Remarks on this clone: Its antigen is undetermined.

Germline values: CDR1 LNHDA, CDR2 SQIVND (reference sequence). The CDR3 extends over 14 amino acids. V shed 5 bases, J shed 8 bases, and the junction held 7 bases outside the gene matches. Researchers ran the PCR with 60 Vbeta and 13 Jbeta primers. Profiling relied on immunoSEQ multiplex PCR, and the TCRdb table lists in-frame clones only, not all of them. The profile shows around 130,000 clones, 80% to 85% of them singletons. The specimen was PBMCs. This clonotype originated in a human donor in good health. The genes are TRBV19 and TRBJ2-4; TRBD1 aligns across 9 bases. DNA of the CDR3: TGTGCCAGTAGTCCAAAAGGACAGGGGCACATTCAGTACTTC. This translates into CASSPKGQGHIQYF.